This TCR beta chain was observed in a study of cytomegalovirus exposure and HLA in healthy donors. The PCR was carried out with 60 Vbeta primers and 13 Jbeta primers. The data were produced by immunoSEQ multiplex PCR, yet TCRdb's version contains in-frame clones alone and is incomplete. The sample contains over 110,000 clones, 70% to 80% of which appear only once. In its sample, this clone was seen once. Antigen: not known. This CDR3 comprises 16 residues. The V and J ends lost 7 bases and 1 base, in that order; junction bases with no gene match: 13. Germline V gene lookup returns CDR1 SGHRS and CDR2 YFSETQ. Overall study findings and caveats: Association of a missense DCLRE1C variant with TCR beta V- and J-gene trimming was reported in a later analysis. Certain sequence variants were highly shared and formed a cluster, and this cluster was likely a sequencing artifact. CMV serostatus was the only recorded immune exposure for donors.

The chain joins TRBV5-1 to TRBJ1-1; 7 bases match TRBD1. Sequencing input: PBMCs. This receptor was identified in a young woman in good health and CMV-seropositive. CDR3 amino acids: CASRGAGGTGNTEAFF. CDR3 DNA sequence: TGCGCCAGCCGAGGGGCAGGGGGGACGGGGAACACTGAAGCTTTCTTT.